In this sample, the clone carrying this T cell receptor (beta chain) turned up a few times. Its antigen is not identified. The data originate from a study of blood T cells in healthy people across ages. Sample-barcoded 5' priming and a J-beta primer mix drove a second PCR of roughly 7 to 11 cycles. A template-switch adaptor with 12 random nucleotides tagged each cDNA molecule. MiXCR was run by TCRdb on the 5' RACE reads, yielding one entry per CDR3 protein. The table shows roughly 860,000 distinct CDR3 sequences, with 60% to 80% occurring only once. V was pared by 5 bases and J by 11 bases, with 15 bases between. Per the germline V gene, CDR1 is MNHEY and CDR2 is SVGAGI. The CDR3 is made up of 12 amino acids. Isolated per sample were at least 6.5 million PBMCs. Points from the study as a whole: In these data, TCR beta diversity tracked strongly with naive T cell percentage. PBMC samples, being unsorted, prevented any conclusive comparison of naive and antigen-experienced cells.

The chain uses TRBV6-5 and TRBJ2-5; a possible D gene is TRBD1 (6 bases). The sequencing input was blood. The TCR sequence derives from a man between 25 and 39 years old in good health. The CDR3 DNA follows: TGTGCCAGCAGTATACAGGGCCATGAGCAGTACTTC. This gives the protein CASSIQGHEQYF.